This passage covers 8 T cell receptor beta chains from one sample sequenced in a study of vaccination and CD4 T cells after COVID-19. Their cognate antigens are unknown. Cultured CD4+ T cell DNA was sequenced using the Oncomine TCR Beta short-read assay. In TCRdb, the PCR reads were re-called with MiXCR into one record per CDR3 protein. The sample includes roughly 7,500 distinct CDR3 sequences, around 58% of them seen just once. Treatment in this sample: approximately 10-day PBMC culture with coronavirus spike peptide pools or control peptides (ViraFEST assay). Sequenced material: CD4+ T cells from blood, cultured in vitro. These receptors all come from a human donor who had recovered from COVID-19.

This chain joins TRBV6-1 and TRBJ1-2, with a weak D call TRBD1 (5 bases). Between the trimmed V and J ends, which lost 6 bases and 4 bases, there was a span of 12 bases. The length of the CDR3 is 13 residues. CDR1 is MNHNS and CDR2 is SASEGT in the germline V gene. CDR3 in amino acids: CASRSPDTYGYTF. CDR3 DNA: TGTGCCAGCAGATCCCCGGACACCTATGGCTACACCTTC.

The chain carries TRBV5-1 and TRBJ2-5; perhaps TRBD2 as D (6 bases). CDR1 is SGHRS, CDR2 YFSETQ, per germline. Trimming left V 0 bases short and J 4 bases short, with 22 bases between. This CDR3 region has 18 residues. The CDR3 nucleotides are TGCGCCAGCAGCTTGGTCGGGGCTAGCGCCCTGGGAGGAGAGACCCAGTACTTC. This gives the protein CASSLVGASALGGETQYF.

The CDR3 is CASSLSRDRFSGYTF. CDR3 bases: TGTGCCAGCAGTTTGTCTCGGGACAGATTCTCTGGCTACACCTTC. The chain carries TRBV6-5 and TRBJ1-2; 7 bases are a match to TRBD1. CDR1 is MNHEY, CDR2 SVGAGI, per germline. The V gene end was trimmed by 4 bases and the J gene end by 7 bases; junction bases not matched to a gene: 12. The CDR3 runs 15 residues.

Regarding this clonotype: A read error is possible here, since a much larger clone lies one base away. This chain uses TRBV6-1 with TRBJ2-7; D remains unclear. Looked up from germline, CDR1 is MNHNS and CDR2 is SASEGT. Trimming removed 6 bases from V and 5 bases from J, with 8 bases in between. The CDR3 consists of 11 residues. CDR3 amino acids: CASSRRHEQYF. The CDR3 bases are TGTGCCAGCAGCCGCCGCCACGAGCAGTACTTC.

This chain links TRBV2 with TRBJ1-5, with D possibly being TRBD1 (5 bases). Germline values: CDR1 SNHLY, CDR2 FYNNEI. Trimming left V 3 bases short and J 3 bases short, with 15 bases between. The CDR3 is 16 amino acids. In DNA, the CDR3 is TGTGCCAGCAGTGATCAGGGAAGTTTCTCCAATCAGCCCCAGCATTTT. Protein product: CASSDQGSFSNQPQHF.

The V and J genes are TRBV25-1 and TRBJ2-1; 9 bases match TRBD2. The germline CDR1 and CDR2 sequences are MGHDK and SYGVNS. The trim removed 3 bases at V and 6 bases at J, leaving 3 bases unmatched. The CDR3 consists of 14 residues. The CDR3 sequence: CASSESGGTNEQFF. For the CDR3, the DNA is TGTGCCAGCAGTGAGAGCGGGGGGACCAATGAGCAGTTCTTC.

CDR3 in amino acids: CASSGMLRAEAFF. The CDR3 coding sequence is TGTGCCAGCAGCGGAATGTTGAGAGCTGAAGCTTTCTTT. This sequence joins TRBV5-6 and TRBJ1-1; D remains ambiguous. V lost 4 bases, J lost 6 bases, and 13 bases lay in between. CDR1 SGHDT and CDR2 YYEEEE come from the germline V gene. This CDR3 contains 13 residues.

The rearrangement links TRBV28 to TRBJ1-4; tentatively, D is TRBD1 (6 bases). The length of the CDR3 is 15 residues. V was pared by 10 bases and J by 8 bases, with 23 bases between. Germline V lookup: CDR1 MDHEN, CDR2 SYDVKM. The CDR3 nucleotides are TGTGCCACCGGGGGGGTGACAGGAATGCGGGAAAAACTGTTTTTT. Its protein is CATGGVTGMREKLFF.